This paragraph reports one T cell receptor beta chain. Which antigen it targets is not known. No qualities accompany the bases; no much larger clone lies one base away. This specimen comes from a study of beta chain features in type 1 diabetes listed by TCRdb under 2018. Some background on the complete study: No differences in mean age, gender distribution, total cell number or subset yield were found between patients and healthy donors. A total of some 100,000,000 sorted cells were examined across all samples, and a strong correlation was observed between cell number per subset and RNA yield. In the study, TCRB repertoires of sorted circulating CD4+ T cell subsets from recently diagnosed type 1 diabetes patients were compared with those of matched healthy donors. Naive and central memory subsets were obtained from all 30 or so donors, but regulatory and stem cell-like memory subsets were isolated from only 8 patients and roughly eight healthy donors.

From each donor, a single peripheral blood sample of around 120 mL on average was drawn into heparinised tubes. Using a panel that included CD45RO, CCR7, CD25, CD127, CD95 and CD27, naive, central memory, regulatory and stem cell-like memory CD4+ T cells were sorted on a BD FACSAria II. A purity above 95% was achieved for all sorted populations. PBMCs were isolated right away by Lymphoprep density gradient centrifugation and were stained directly, without culture. So that batch effects would be minimized, each experiment stained and sorted samples in pairs, pairing one healthy donor with one patient. Including cysteine and phenylalanine, the CDR3 has 16 amino acids. Of the read, only the CDR3 DNA is kept; its 48 bases are in frame from base 1. The V and J ends are trimmed by 4 bases and 2 bases, leaving 18 bases between them. Reading the germline V gene gives CDR1 SGHDN and CDR2 FVKESK. The High Capacity cDNA Reverse Transcription Kit was used to reverse transcribe all of the isolated RNA, meaning that expressed TCRB transcripts were what got sequenced. Deep immunoSEQ sequencing was performed on naive, central memory and regulatory T cell samples, with an average of approximately 4 million total reads per sample. After sorted cells were lysed in RLT buffer, RNA was extracted with DNase-treated RNeasy Micro or Mini kits, with the choice depending on cell number. To prevent cross-contamination, each cell subset was processed individually, whereas patient and healthy donor samples were processed jointly. Using the immunoSEQ multiplex PCR, TCRB sequences were amplified from cDNA into 87-bp fragments spanning the CDR3 region. Sequencing of the amplicons was done on the Illumina HiSeq platform. The published analysis was carried out like this. Synthetic template baselines were used to correct PCR bias computationally, reads within Hamming distance 2 were collapsed, and singletons that could not be merged were discarded. Reads were aligned against IMGT to assign V, D and J genes, CDR3 length and insertions or deletions at six rearrangement sites. Within each subset, clonotype counts were normalized to sorted cell number, and only after that were true diversity and Gini coefficients computed with the tcR R package. The overlap coefficient, calculated on TCRB nucleotide sequences, was used to measure repertoire sharing. Out-of-frame TCRB sequences from naive cells were analyzed to stand in for the pre-selection repertoire. Sourced from immuneACCESS, this table was stored by TCRdb with only in-frame sequences that have V and J called. A share of the clones is absent; for the studies checked, an unresolved V gene accounts for under half, and the remainder has no known explanation. The D gene and trimming were derived from the DNA, and the V and J assignments and clone size from that table. Counted in this sample were under 550,000 clones; more than 9.5% of them appeared once. The ten largest clones take up 0.04% to 0.05% of the sample.

The research as a whole found: Because small numbers of individuals were included in the HLA sub-analyses, any influence of HLA type on TCRB rearrangement was left unresolved. Type 1 diabetes patients showed a moderate but significant shortening of TCRB CDR3 length in all four CD4+ subsets. Because cDNA was sequenced instead of genomic DNA, activated cells with high expression could be over-represented, although the groups did not differ in activation or CD3 levels. Naive, central memory and regulatory TCRB repertoires appeared to be more alike among patients than among healthy donors. Fewer insertions and more nucleotide deletions at VDJ recombination sites were observed in patients with type 1 diabetes, implying thymic rearrangement abnormalities. PCR may preferentially amplify shorter templates, but because patient and control samples were amplified and corrected together, any resulting skew would affect both groups equally.

The sequence came from a woman in her late teens or twenties in good health. Input material: naive CD4+ T cells from blood. The cell subset or site label of this sample denotes: true naive CD4+ T cells. In this chain, TRBV14 is recombined with TRBJ2-7; the D gene may be TRBD1 or TRBD2, since each aligns over 6 bases. The CDR3 loop reads CASSPDHLRGAYEQYF. The sequenced DNA is TGTGCCAGCAGCCCGGACCACCTAAGGGGGGCCTACGAGCAGTACTTC. Beyond the CDR3, the reference TRBV14 and TRBJ2-7 genes provide the residues; the full variable domain reads: EAGVTQFPSHSVIEKGQTVTLRCDPISGHDNLYWYRRVMGKEIKFLLHFVKESKQDESGMPNNRFLAERTGGTYSTLKVQPAELEDSGVYFCASSPDHLRGAYEQYFGPGTRLTVT.